This T cell receptor (beta chain) is from a study of CD8 T cells in ankylosing spondylitis. Study results and limitations: Seemingly distinctive of ankylosing spondylitis blood was a TCR beta motif formed by eight highly homologous variants.

The V end lost 6 bases, the J end lost 3 bases, and 7 bases lay between the germline ends. Per the germline V gene, CDR1 is MNHEY and CDR2 is SVGAGI. The CDR3 spans 12 residues. There are a few counts of this clonotype. Its matching antigen is unknown. One entry per CDR3 protein, called by TCRdb with MiXCR from the 5' RACE reads. The profile shows a few hundred thousand distinct CDR3 sequences, about 22% of them singletons. This TCR was sampled from a male donor with ankylosing spondylitis. The genes are TRBV6-5 and TRBJ2-3, with D perhaps TRBD1 (5 bases). What was sequenced was blood, either unsorted or a sorted T cell fraction (not recorded which). CDR3 bases: TGTGCCAGCAGGACAGAGACAGATACGCAGTATTTT. As protein: CASRTETDTQYF.